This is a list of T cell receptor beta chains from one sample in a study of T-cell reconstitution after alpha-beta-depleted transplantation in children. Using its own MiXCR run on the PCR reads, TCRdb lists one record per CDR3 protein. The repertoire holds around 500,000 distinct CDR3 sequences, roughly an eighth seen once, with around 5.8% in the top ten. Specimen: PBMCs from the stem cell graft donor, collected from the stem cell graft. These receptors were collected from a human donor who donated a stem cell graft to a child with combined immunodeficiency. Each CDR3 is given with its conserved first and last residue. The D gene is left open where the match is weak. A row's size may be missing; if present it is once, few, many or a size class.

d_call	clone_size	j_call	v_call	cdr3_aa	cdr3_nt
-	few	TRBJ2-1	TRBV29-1	CSVEEGEQFF	TGCAGCGTTGAGGAGGGCGAGCAGTTCTTC
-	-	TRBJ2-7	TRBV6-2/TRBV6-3	CASSKSDASYEQYF	TGTGCCAGCAGTAAATCGGACGCATCCTACGAGCAGTACTTC
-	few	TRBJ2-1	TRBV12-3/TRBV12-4	CASSLGVMQFF	TGTGCCAGCAGTTTAGGGGTCATGCAGTTCTTC
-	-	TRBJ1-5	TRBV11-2	CASSQQGSAKPQHF	TGTGCCAGCAGCCAACAGGGTTCGGCCAAGCCCCAGCATTTT
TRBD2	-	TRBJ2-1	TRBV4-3	CASSQGALAGYNEQFF	TGCGCCAGCAGCCAAGGAGCCCTAGCGGGTTACAATGAGCAGTTCTTC
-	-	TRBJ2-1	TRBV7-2	CASSLVPTGTYNEQFF	TGTGCCAGCAGCTTAGTCCCAACCGGCACCTACAATGAGCAGTTCTTC
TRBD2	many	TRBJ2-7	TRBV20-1	CSARDSRTSGDVYEQYF	TGCAGTGCTAGAGATTCCCGGACTAGCGGGGACGTCTACGAGCAGTACTTC
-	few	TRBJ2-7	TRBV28	CASSLSFWGRGYEQYF	TGTGCCAGCAGTTTATCGTTCTGGGGGCGAGGCTACGAGCAGTACTTC
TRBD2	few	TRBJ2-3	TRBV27	CASSLFPSGRADTQYF	TGTGCCAGCAGTTTATTTCCTAGCGGGAGGGCAGATACGCAGTATTTT
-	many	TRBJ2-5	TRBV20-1	CSARTVGTQYF	TGCAGTGCGAGGACGGTCGGGACCCAGTACTTC
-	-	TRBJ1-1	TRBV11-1	CASSLGTFRGRMNTEAFF	TGTGCCAGCAGCTTAGGGACGTTTCGAGGACGGATGAACACTGAAGCTTTCTTT
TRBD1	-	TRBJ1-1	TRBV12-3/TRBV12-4	CASSRGTGGMNTEAFF	TGTGCCAGCAGTAGGGGGACAGGAGGGATGAACACTGAAGCTTTCTTT
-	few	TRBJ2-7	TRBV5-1	CASSPGPYRSSIYEQYF	TGCGCCAGCAGCCCGGGGCCATACAGATCTTCGATTTACGAGCAGTACTTC
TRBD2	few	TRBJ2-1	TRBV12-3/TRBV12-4	CASSADSGESPEQFF	TGTGCCAGCAGCGCCGACAGCGGGGAATCCCCCGAGCAGTTCTTC
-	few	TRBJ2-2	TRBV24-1	CATSDPSGLNTGELFF	TGTGCCACCAGTGACCCATCGGGACTCAACACCGGGGAGCTGTTTTTT
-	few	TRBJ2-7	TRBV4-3	CASSQDYSSYEQYF	TGCGCCAGCAGCCAAGACTACAGCTCCTACGAGCAGTACTTC
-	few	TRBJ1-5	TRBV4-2	CASSQDRVQPQHF	TGTGCCAGCAGCCAAGACAGGGTCCAGCCCCAGCATTTT
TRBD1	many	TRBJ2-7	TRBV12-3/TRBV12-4	CASNRDSLSYEQYF	TGTGCCAGCAACAGGGACAGCCTTTCCTACGAGCAGTACTTC
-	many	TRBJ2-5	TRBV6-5	CASSYFWGAEETQYF	TGTGCCAGCAGTTACTTTTGGGGGGCCGAAGAGACCCAGTACTTC
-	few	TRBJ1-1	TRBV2	CASSETRGGRNTEAFF	TGTGCCAGCAGTGAAACCCGAGGGGGGCGAAACACTGAAGCTTTCTTT
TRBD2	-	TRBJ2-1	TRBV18	CASSPFPRVLAGAHNEQFF	TGTGCCAGCTCACCCTTTCCCCGAGTACTAGCGGGGGCCCACAATGAGCAGTTCTTC
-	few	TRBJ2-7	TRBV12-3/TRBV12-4	CASSFSVTGEQYF	TGTGCCAGCAGTTTCTCCGTTACTGGAGAGCAGTACTTC
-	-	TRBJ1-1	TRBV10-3	CAISEGQTEAFF	TGTGCCATCAGTGAGGGACAAACTGAAGCTTTCTTT
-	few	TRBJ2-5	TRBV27	CASSEDGAQETQYF	TGTGCCAGCTCGGAGGATGGCGCACAAGAGACCCAGTACTTC
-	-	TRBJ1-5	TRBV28	CASSLAAEDYRYSNQPQHF	TGTGCCAGCAGTTTAGCGGCGGAGGATTACAGGTATAGCAATCAGCCCCAGCATTTT
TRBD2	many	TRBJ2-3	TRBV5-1	CASSFGGRASDTQYF	TGCGCCAGCAGCTTCGGCGGGAGGGCCTCAGATACGCAGTATTTT
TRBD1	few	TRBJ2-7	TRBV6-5	CASSSLRQGLGEQYF	TGTGCCAGCAGTTCCCTACGACAGGGTTTGGGGGAGCAGTACTTC
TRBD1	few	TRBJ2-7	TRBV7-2	CASSLATGVRYEQYF	TGTGCCAGCAGCTTAGCTACAGGGGTGCGGTACGAGCAGTACTTC
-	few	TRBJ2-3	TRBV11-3	CASSSYNRASTDTQYF	TGTGCCAGCAGCTCCTACAACAGGGCCAGCACAGATACGCAGTATTTT
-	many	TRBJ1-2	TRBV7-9	CASSFGGPENGYTF	TGTGCCAGCAGCTTCGGGGGGCCCGAGAATGGCTACACCTTC
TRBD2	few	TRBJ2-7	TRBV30	CAWSVQGLAHEQYF	TGTGCCTGGAGTGTACAGGGACTAGCTCATGAGCAGTACTTC
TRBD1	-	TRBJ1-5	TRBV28	CASTVTGGNRDGNQPQHF	TGTGCCAGCACCGTGACAGGGGGCAATAGAGATGGCAATCAGCCCCAGCATTTT
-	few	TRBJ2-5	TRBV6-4	CASSIILLHQETQYF	TGTGCCAGCAGTATCATCCTACTACACCAAGAGACCCAGTACTTC
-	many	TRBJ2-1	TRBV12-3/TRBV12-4	CASSPPQGFGFF	TGTGCCAGCAGTCCCCCCCAGGGATTCGGGTTCTTC
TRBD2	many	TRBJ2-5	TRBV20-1	CSAPSFSVAGGRETQYF	TGCAGTGCTCCTAGCTTTTCAGTAGCGGGAGGAAGGGAGACCCAGTACTTC
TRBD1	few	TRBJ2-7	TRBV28	CASSFLPGQGHQYF	TGTGCCAGCAGTTTCCTCCCGGGACAGGGGCATCAGTACTTC
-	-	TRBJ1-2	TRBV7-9	CASSLRQDGSGYTF	TGTGCCAGCAGCTTAAGACAGGACGGGAGCGGCTACACCTTC
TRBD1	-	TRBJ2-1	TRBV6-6	CASGTVYNEQFF	TGTGCCAGCGGGACAGTTTACAATGAGCAGTTCTTC
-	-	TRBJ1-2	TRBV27	CASSPTSGDGYTF	TGTGCCAGCAGCCCCACTTCCGGGGACGGCTACACCTTC
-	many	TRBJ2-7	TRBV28	CASSPRWWVYEQYF	TGTGCCAGCAGTCCTCGTTGGTGGGTTTACGAGCAGTACTTC
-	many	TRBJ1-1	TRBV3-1	CASSQSGLNTEAFF	TGTGCCAGCAGCCAATCGGGACTGAACACTGAAGCTTTCTTT
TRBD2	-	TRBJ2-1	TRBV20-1	CSAPGPLGLVEGEQFF	TGCAGTGCCCCGGGGCCCCTAGGACTAGTGGAGGGTGAGCAGTTCTTC
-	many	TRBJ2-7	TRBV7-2	CASSILTARVPEQYF	TGTGCCAGCAGCATTCTTACAGCCAGGGTCCCCGAGCAGTACTTC
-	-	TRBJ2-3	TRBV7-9	CASSLEGPQTDTQYF	TGTGCCAGCAGCTTAGAGGGGCCTCAGACAGATACGCAGTATTTT
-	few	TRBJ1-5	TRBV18	CASSPARDQPQHF	TGTGCCAGCTCACCCGCAAGGGATCAGCCCCAGCATTTT
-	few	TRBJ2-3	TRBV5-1	CASSSDSYYTDTQYF	TGCGCCAGCAGCTCCGACTCGTATTACACAGATACGCAGTATTTT
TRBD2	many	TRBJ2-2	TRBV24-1	CATSDLRGLGTGELFF	TGTGCCACCAGTGATTTACGAGGACTAGGCACCGGGGAGCTGTTTTTT
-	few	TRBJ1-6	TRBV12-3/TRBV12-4	CASSSWTGSPLHF	TGTGCCAGCAGTTCCTGGACTGGCTCACCCCTCCACTTT
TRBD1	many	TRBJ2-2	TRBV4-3	CASSQLPGQGSGELFF	TGCGCCAGCAGCCAACTACCGGGACAGGGGTCCGGGGAGCTGTTTTTT
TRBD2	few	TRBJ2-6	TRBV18	CASSPYSVTSGTSGANVLTF	TGTGCCAGCTCACCTTATTCTGTGACTAGCGGGACCTCTGGGGCCAACGTCCTGACTTTC
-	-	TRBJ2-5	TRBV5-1	CASSLGWGRETQYF	TGCGCCAGCAGCTTGGGTTGGGGGAGAGAGACCCAGTACTTC
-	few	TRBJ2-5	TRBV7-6	CASSPDLGLETQYF	TGTGCCAGCAGCCCAGATCTAGGGTTGGAGACCCAGTACTTC
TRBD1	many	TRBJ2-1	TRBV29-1	CSVTGQGLNEQFF	TGCAGCGTTACGGGACAGGGTCTGAATGAGCAGTTCTTC
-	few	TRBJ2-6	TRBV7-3	CASSLKLGSGANVLTF	TGTGCCAGCAGCTTAAAATTGGGCTCTGGGGCCAACGTCCTGACTTTC
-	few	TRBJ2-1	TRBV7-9	CASSFNLRLGEQFF	TGTGCCAGCAGCTTCAATTTGCGACTTGGAGAGCAGTTCTTC
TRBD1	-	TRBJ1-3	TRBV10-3	CAISEQGTGNTIYF	TGTGCCATCAGTGAACAGGGGACTGGAAACACCATATATTTT